These 17 T cell receptor beta chains originate from one sample sequenced in a study of shared clonotypes between healthy human individuals. Positively selected for CCR7, the CD45RO-negative cells used as naive CD8 cells excluded terminally differentiated effector memory CD45RA+ cells. Libraries were prepared by immunoSEQ multiplex PCR; TCRdb keeps only in-frame clonotypes and omits some of them. There are about 2 million clones in the sample; over 85% occur only once, and 1.2% lies in the top ten. Sample: naive CD8+ T cells sorted from blood. Receptor source: a man aged 18 to 29 in good health.

The chain couples TRBV27 to TRBJ2-5, with D possibly TRBD2 on 5 matching bases. Per germline, CDR1 MNHEY and CDR2 SMNVEV (reference sequence). The CDR3 has 14 amino acids. Trimming removed 6 bases at V and 0 bases at J, with 11 bases between. The CDR3 region is CASSLGGYQETQYF. CDR3 sequence (DNA): TGTGCCAGCAGCTTAGGAGGTTACCAAGAGACCCAGTACTTC.

This clone came up once. The chain has TRBV7-2 and TRBJ2-7; the match to TRBD2 covers 10 bases. The CDR3 covers 15 residues. The J segment lost 1 base and the V segment lost 5 bases, leaving 5 bases of the junction unmatched. CDR1 is SGHTA, CDR2 FQGNSA, per germline. The CDR3 nucleotides read TGTGCCAGCAGCCATGGACTAGCGGAATCCTACGAGCAGTACTTC. Its translation: CASSHGLAESYEQYF.

V gene TRBV27 combines with J gene TRBJ2-7; D not resolved. Looked up from germline, CDR1 is MNHEY and CDR2 is SMNVEV (reference sequence). The germline V and J ends were trimmed by 3 bases and 1 base, with 10 bases remaining between them. This CDR3 region has 14 residues. The CDR3 protein is CASSFRPDSYEQYF. The CDR3 DNA reads TGTGCCAGCAGTTTTCGGCCAGATTCCTACGAGCAGTACTTC.

The rearrangement links TRBV2 to TRBJ2-3, with 7 bases matching TRBD2. Germline V gene sequence: CDR1 SNHLY, CDR2 FYNNEI. This CDR3 contains 17 residues. Trimming at V came to 8 bases and at J to 0 bases, leaving 14 bases not matched to a gene. CDR3 region: CASFPSLAVLSTDTQYF. CDR3 bases: TGTGCCAGCTTTCCCTCTCTAGCGGTCCTGAGCACAGATACGCAGTATTTT.

The chain combines TRBV13 with TRBJ1-1; TRBD1 agrees at 8 bases. The CDR3 runs to 14 residues. Germline V gives CDR1 PRHDT, CDR2 FYEKMQ (reference sequence). J gave up 5 bases and V 4 bases, and 6 bases lay outside the gene matches. The CDR3 loop reads CASSSATGETEAFF. The CDR3 DNA is TGTGCCAGCAGCTCAGCGACAGGGGAGACTGAAGCTTTCTTT. Using reference TRBV13 and TRBJ1-1 for the parts outside the CDR3, the full variable domain is AAGVIQSPRHLIKEKRETATLKCYPIPRHDTVYWYQQGPGQDPQFLISFYEKMQSDKGSIPDRFSAQQFSDYHSELNMSSLELGDSALYFCASSSATGETEAFFGQGTRLTVV.

The V call is TRBV10-3, the J call TRBJ2-1; D not resolved. The CDR3 runs to 13 residues. Germline values: CDR1 ENHRY, CDR2 SYGVKD. Trimming pared 4 bases from V and 3 bases from J, leaving 7 bases between. The CDR3 sequence: CAISAAGYNEQFF. The CDR3 DNA reads TGTGCCATCAGTGCGGCAGGCTACAATGAGCAGTTCTTC.

The chain carries TRBV7-9 and TRBJ2-1; TRBD1 or TRBD2 may be the D gene (7 bases each). The CDR3 spans 15 residues. Germline assignment: CDR1 SEHNR and CDR2 FQNEAQ (reference sequence). V lost 2 bases and J 4 bases, leaving 12 bases between the germline ends. In nucleotides, the CDR3 is TGTGCCAGCAGCTTAACAGGGGAGGGTTACAATGAGCAGTTCTTC. Translating gives CASSLTGEGYNEQFF.

This clone was detected a few times. At the DNA level, this CDR3 is encoded by other sequences in the same sample as well. DNA of the CDR3: TGTGCCAGCAGTGAGGGGGGCACTGAAGCTTTCTTT. Its protein is CASSEGGTEAFF. This chain joins TRBV2 and TRBJ1-1; D possibly corresponds to TRBD1 (5 bases). Trimming cost V 3 bases and J 4 bases, with 6 bases left between them. Germline loops: CDR1 SNHLY, CDR2 FYNNEI. This CDR3 is 12 amino acids long.

The rearrangement uses TRBV2 and TRBJ2-7; no clear D. CDR1 is SNHLY, CDR2 FYNNEI, per germline. V was shortened by 6 bases and J by 5 bases, with 17 bases between the two germline ends. This CDR3 comprises 14 residues. This CDR3 reads CASRGFEAVDEQYF. In DNA, the CDR3 is TGTGCCAGCAGGGGGTTTGAGGCGGTCGACGAGCAGTACTTC.

This clone occurred once. J is TRBJ2-7 and V is TRBV4-1, with 9 positions matching TRBD2. Germline V gene lookup returns CDR1 MGHRA and CDR2 YSYEKL. This CDR3 has 16 residues. Losses at the gene ends were 0 bases for V and 3 bases for J; bases not matched to a gene: 6. CDR3 in DNA: TGCGCCAGCAGCCAAGACCCAGCGGGGGGCTTCTACGAGCAGTACTTC. Protein product: CASSQDPAGGFYEQYF.

This chain joins TRBV27 and TRBJ2-3; 7 bases match TRBD1. CDR1 and CDR2 from the germline V gene are MNHEY and SMNVEV (reference sequence). The length of the CDR3 is 15 residues. Losses at the gene ends were 4 bases for V and 4 bases for J; bases not matched to a gene: 8. Here the CDR3 DNA reads TGTGCCAGCAGTTGGGGGAGAGGGGGCGCAGATACGCAGTATTTT. It translates to CASSWGRGGADTQYF.

The genes are TRBV2 and TRBJ2-7; TRBD2 matches 12 bases. Germline CDR1 reads SNHLY; CDR2 reads FYNNEI. This CDR3 region has 17 residues. V was pared by 2 bases and J by 3 bases, with 8 bases of the junction left unmatched. CDR3 sequence reads: CASSETLLAGGIYEQYF. The CDR3 region has the DNA TGTGCCAGCAGTGAAACTTTACTAGCGGGGGGTATCTACGAGCAGTACTTC.

This chain uses TRBV7-6 with TRBJ2-3; 7 nucleotides agree with TRBD2. This CDR3 has 16 amino acids. The germline V gene has CDR1 SGHVS and CDR2 FNYEAQ. The junction had 6 bases not matched to a gene; V was cut back by 1 base and J by 2 bases. Written as DNA, the CDR3 is TGTGCCAGCAGCTTAGAGGCTAGCGGATCCACAGATACGCAGTATTTT. This codes for CASSLEASGSTDTQYF.

The chain employs TRBV6-5 and TRBJ1-5, with a tentative D call TRBD1 (5 bases). Looked up from germline, CDR1 is MNHEY and CDR2 is SVGAGI. V was shortened by 2 bases and J by 1 base, with 9 bases between the two germline ends. The CDR3 totals 15 residues. The CDR3 DNA sequence: TGTGCCAGCAGTTACGCCGGGACGAGCAATCAGCCCCAGCATTTT. Residues: CASSYAGTSNQPQHF.

The rearrangement links TRBV28 to TRBJ2-5; 8 nucleotides line up with TRBD2. The V segment lost 3 bases and the J segment 5 bases; nucleotides outside the gene matches: 8. Germline V gene data show CDR1 as MDHEN and CDR2 as SYDVKM. This CDR3 has 15 amino acids. The DNA of the CDR3 is TGTGCCAGCAGTTTCACCAGCGGGGGAGGGGAGACCCAGTACTTC. It encodes CASSFTSGGGETQYF.

As concerns this clone: The same CDR3 arises from other DNA sequences in this sample as well. The chain recombines TRBV4-1 with TRBJ2-7; D may be TRBD1 (6 bases). The germline V gene encodes CDR1 MGHRA and CDR2 YSYEKL. CDR3 length: 14 amino acids. Trimming removed 1 base at V and 2 bases at J, with 9 bases between. The CDR3 bases are TGCGCCAGCAGCCAAGGAGGGGGAACCTACGAGCAGTACTTC. Translation gives CASSQGGGTYEQYF.

The chain combines TRBV4-1 with TRBJ1-1; D unresolved. This CDR3 contains 13 residues. Germline V CDR1 and CDR2: MGHRA, YSYEKL. V lost 1 base to trimming and J lost 5 bases, with 8 bases between them. The CDR3 sequence is CASSQGDGTEAFF. The CDR3 nucleotides are TGCGCCAGCAGCCAAGGGGATGGGACTGAAGCTTTCTTT.